The 22 T cell receptor beta chains below come from one sample, sequenced in a study of cytomegalovirus exposure and HLA in healthy donors. The PCR used 60 Vbeta and 13 Jbeta primers. Profiled with immunoSEQ multiplex PCR; TCRdb holds only in-frame clones, not every one. In the table there are some 100,000 clones, around 70% of which are singletons. Sequenced material: PBMCs. The source is a woman aged 45-65 years in good health and CMV-seropositive.

The sample holds one count of this clone. The chain carries TRBV7-8 and TRBJ1-1, with a tentative D call TRBD1 (5 bases). V lost 5 bases, J lost 3 bases, and 13 bases lay in between. This CDR3 region has 14 residues. Germline values: CDR1 SGHVS, CDR2 FQNEAQ. The CDR3 coding sequence is TGTGCCAGCAGCCCCGTGGCAGGGCACACTGAAGCTTTCTTT. This gives the protein CASSPVAGHTEAFF.

This rearrangement joins TRBV5-1 to TRBJ2-1; D possibly corresponds to TRBD2 (5 bases). Trimming removed 2 bases from V and 9 bases from J, with 12 bases in between. The germline V gene encodes CDR1 SGHRS and CDR2 YFSETQ. The CDR3 runs 13 residues. The CDR3 loop reads CASSLDLGGEQFF. The CDR3 DNA reads as TGCGCCAGCAGCTTAGACCTAGGAGGTGAGCAGTTCTTC.

The rearrangement joins TRBV18 to TRBJ1-6, with 9 bases fitting TRBD1. Germline CDR1 and CDR2: KGHSH and LQKENI. The CDR3 extends over 18 amino acids. V trimming: 4 bases; J trimming: 9 bases; junction bases outside the gene matches: 16. CDR3 bases: TGTGCCAGCTCACTAAGGGACAGGGCCCAAGCAGCAGGTTCACCCCTCCACTTT. This encodes CASSLRDRAQAAGSPLHF.

V is TRBV29-1 and J is TRBJ2-2; a possible D gene is TRBD2 (7 bases). The CDR3 is 15 amino acids. Trimming removed 5 bases from V and 2 bases from J, with 15 bases in between. Germline values: CDR1 SQVTM, CDR2 ANQGSEA. The DNA of the CDR3 is TGCAGCGTTACCGTGGGGGGGCCTAACACCGGGGAGCTGTTTTTT. This encodes CSVTVGGPNTGELFF.

The V call is TRBV6-6, the J call TRBJ2-1; 9 nucleotides line up with TRBD2. The CDR3 spans 16 residues. Germline CDR1 is MNHNY and CDR2 is SVGAGI (reference sequence). V trimming: 5 bases; J trimming: 8 bases; junction bases outside the gene matches: 13. CDR3 sequence: CASSIKREVVFYEQFF. CDR3 DNA: TGTGCCAGCAGTATCAAGCGGGAGGTAGTGTTCTATGAGCAGTTCTTC.

Of note for this clone: This CDR3 is also generated by other DNA sequences in the sample. V is TRBV5-1 and J is TRBJ1-2; a possible D gene is TRBD1 (5 bases). CDR1 is SGHRS and CDR2 is YFSETQ in the germline V gene. This CDR3 spans 12 amino acids. V gave up 0 bases and J gave up 5 bases, with 5 bases separating them. The CDR3: CASSLGQYGYTF. DNA for the CDR3: TGCGCCAGCAGCTTGGGACAGTATGGCTACACCTTC.

This chain connects TRBV18 to TRBJ1-3; 8 bases align to TRBD1. V gave up 3 bases and J gave up 3 bases; unmatched junction bases: 1. From germline, CDR1 is KGHSH and CDR2 LQKENI. The CDR3 totals 14 residues. The CDR3 DNA follows: TGTGCCAGCTCACCCGGGACAGGTGGAAACACCATATATTTT. This codes for CASSPGTGGNTIYF.

The V gene is TRBV7-9, the J gene TRBJ1-4; the D gene is possibly TRBD1 (6 bases). The CDR3 spans 15 residues. CDR1 is SEHNR, CDR2 FQNEAQ, per germline (reference sequence). With 5 bases removed from V and 3 bases from J, the gap between germline ends came to 13 bases. CDR3 residues: CASSPQGQSNEKLFF. CDR3 DNA sequence: TGTGCCAGCAGCCCCCAGGGACAATCTAATGAAAAACTGTTTTTT.

This clone turned up a few times. The chain combines TRBV18 with TRBJ1-5; TRBD1 matches at 7 bases. V lost 3 bases and J lost 2; bases outside the gene matches: 7. Germline V gives CDR1 KGHSH, CDR2 LQKENI. The CDR3 has 16 amino acids. CDR3 sequence: CASSPAAGGGNQPQHF. The CDR3, as DNA: TGTGCCAGCTCACCGGCAGCAGGGGGTGGCAATCAGCCCCAGCATTTT.

The V and J genes are TRBV7-9 and TRBJ2-7, with a possible D match to TRBD1 (6 bases). From germline, CDR1 is SEHNR and CDR2 FQNEAQ (reference sequence). Between the trimmed V and J ends, which lost 5 bases and 3 bases, there was a span of 17 bases. The CDR3 runs 15 residues. DNA for the CDR3: TGTGCCAGCAGCCCGGTGGAGCAGGGGATCTACGAGCAGTACTTC. Translation gives CASSPVEQGIYEQYF.

The chain recombines TRBV5-1 with TRBJ2-5; tentative D call: TRBD2 (6 bases). V lost 4 bases to trimming and J lost 5 bases, with 18 bases between them. In germline, CDR1 is SGHRS, CDR2 YFSETQ. The CDR3 is made up of 15 amino acids. The CDR3 loop reads CASSEQGSGWETQYF. The CDR3 DNA is TGCGCCAGCAGCGAGCAGGGAAGCGGGTGGGAGACCCAGTACTTC.

This chain joins TRBV7-8 and TRBJ2-7; weak D call: TRBD2 (7 bases). The CDR3 has 15 amino acids. V was shortened by 1 base and J by 7 bases, with 17 bases between the two germline ends. The germline gives CDR1 SGHVS, CDR2 FQNEAQ. The CDR3 nucleotides are TGTGCCAGCAGCTTAGGCGGGGGCAGGGGTTTGGAGCAGTACTTC. Residues: CASSLGGGRGLEQYF.

The chain is built from TRBV25-1 and TRBJ1-1; no definite D call. Per germline, CDR1 MGHDK and CDR2 SYGVNS. This CDR3 has 12 residues. Trimming pared 7 bases from V and 2 bases from J, leaving 8 bases between. The CDR3 coding sequence is TGTGCCAGCACTTGGAGAAACACTGAAGCTTTCTTT. It yields the protein CASTWRNTEAFF. Filled out from reference TRBV25-1 and TRBJ1-1, the complete variable domain reads EADIYQTPRYLVIGTGKKITLECSQTMGHDKMYWYQQDPGMELHLIHYSYGVNSTEKGDLSSESTVSRIRTEHFPLTLESARPSHTSQYLCASTWRNTEAFFGQGTRLTVV.

CDR3 sequence: CASIPGSFSYNEQFF. The CDR3 nucleotides read TGTGCCAGCATCCCAGGCTCGTTCTCCTACAATGAGCAGTTCTTC. This chain joins TRBV11-2 and TRBJ2-1; no clear D. CDR3 length: 15 amino acids. Germline V CDR1 and CDR2: SGHAT, FQNNGV. The V and J ends lost 7 bases and 0 bases respectively, with 13 bases between them.

This CDR3 reads CASSVEGRRRETQYF. The CDR3 DNA sequence: TGTGCCAGCAGCGTTGAGGGCCGGAGGAGGGAGACCCAGTACTTC. This rearrangement joins TRBV9 to TRBJ2-5; D perhaps matches TRBD2 (5 bases). The length of the CDR3 is 15 residues. Per germline, CDR1 SGDLS and CDR2 YYNGEE. Trimming cost V 2 bases and J 5 bases, with 16 bases left between them.

The chain uses TRBV7-9 and TRBJ1-2; TRBD1 is a possible D gene (5 bases). The germline CDR1 and CDR2 sequences are SEHNR and FQNEAQ (reference sequence). The CDR3 contains 13 residues. V was clipped by 5 bases and J by 7 bases, with 14 bases between them. The DNA for the CDR3 is TGTGCCAGCAGCCTGGGTCCAGGGCCTGGCTACACCTTC. Amino acids: CASSLGPGPGYTF.

The chain combines TRBV19 with TRBJ2-5; TRBD2 is a possible D gene (6 bases). The end of the DNA is better explained by TRBJ2-7, so the J call may be wrong. This CDR3 comprises 13 residues. Looked up from germline, CDR1 is LNHDA and CDR2 is SQIVND (reference sequence). DNA for the CDR3: TGTGCCAGTAGTCGGGGGATAGCTTCCGAGCAGTACTTC. Encoded protein: CASSRGIASEQYF.

The gene calls are TRBV6-5 and TRBJ1-4; a weak D match, TRBD1 (6 bases). CDR1 is MNHEY and CDR2 is SVGAGI in the germline V gene. Trimming pared 5 bases from V and 6 bases from J, leaving 13 bases between. The CDR3 spans 14 residues. The CDR3 DNA sequence: TGTGCCAGCAGTGGAGACAGGCAGGATGAAAAACTGTTTTTT. Translation gives CASSGDRQDEKLFF.

The CDR3 bases are TGCGCCAGCAGCTTGCTGCCGGGAACCGGGGAGCTGTTTTTT. Its translation is CASSLLPGTGELFF. The chain recombines TRBV5-1 with TRBJ2-2; a weak D match, TRBD2 (5 bases). The length of the CDR3 is 14 residues. Germline V gene lookup returns CDR1 SGHRS and CDR2 YFSETQ. Trimming cost V 1 base and J 5 bases, with 9 bases left between them.

The genes are TRBV2 and TRBJ2-5; no clear D. Trimming took 4 bases from V and 7 from J, leaving 13 bases between them. This CDR3 spans 13 amino acids. The germline V gene has CDR1 SNHLY and CDR2 FYNNEI. The CDR3 protein is CASSGLVSGTQYF. CDR3 nucleotide sequence: TGTGCCAGCAGTGGACTGGTTTCGGGGACCCAGTACTTC.

The chain recombines TRBV28 with TRBJ1-5; D is unclear. This CDR3 contains 14 residues. Trimming left V 5 bases short and J 6 bases short, with 14 bases between. The germline CDR1 and CDR2 sequences are MDHEN and SYDVKM. CDR3 coding DNA: TGTGCCAGCAGTCCGGGAGGGCGGAGTCAGCCCCAGCATTTT. This gives the protein CASSPGGRSQPQHF. Filled out from reference TRBV28 and TRBJ1-5, the complete variable domain reads DVKVTQSSRYLVKRTGEKVFLECVQDMDHENMFWYRQDPGLGLRLIYFSYDVKMKEKGDIPEGYSVSREKKERFSLILESASTNQTSMYLCASSPGGRSQPQHFGDGTRLSIL.

The chain carries TRBV4-2 and TRBJ2-1; 7 nucleotides align to TRBD2. CDR3 length: 17 residues. Unmatched junction bases numbered 10, after V lost 3 bases and J lost 2 bases. CDR1 LGHNA and CDR2 YNFKEQ come from the germline V gene. The CDR3 region is CASSQGSAGPPYNEQFF. The DNA for the CDR3 is TGTGCCAGCAGCCAGGGCTCAGCGGGACCCCCCTACAATGAGCAGTTCTTC.